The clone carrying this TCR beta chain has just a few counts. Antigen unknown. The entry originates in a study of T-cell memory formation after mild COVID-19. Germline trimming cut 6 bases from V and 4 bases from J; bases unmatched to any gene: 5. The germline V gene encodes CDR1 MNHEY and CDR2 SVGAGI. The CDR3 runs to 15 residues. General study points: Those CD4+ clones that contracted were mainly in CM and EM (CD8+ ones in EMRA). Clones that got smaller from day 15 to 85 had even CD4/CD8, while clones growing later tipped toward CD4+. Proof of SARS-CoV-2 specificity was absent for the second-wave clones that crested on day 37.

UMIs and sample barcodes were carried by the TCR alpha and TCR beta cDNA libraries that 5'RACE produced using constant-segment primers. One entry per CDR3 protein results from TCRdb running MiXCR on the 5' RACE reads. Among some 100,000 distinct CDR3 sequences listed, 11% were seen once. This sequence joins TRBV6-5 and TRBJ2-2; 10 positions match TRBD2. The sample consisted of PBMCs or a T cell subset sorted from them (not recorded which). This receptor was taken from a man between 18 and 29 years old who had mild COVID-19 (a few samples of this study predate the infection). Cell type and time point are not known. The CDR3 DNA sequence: TGTGCCAGCAGACCGGGACTAGCGCTCACCGGGGAGCTGTTTTTT. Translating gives CASRPGLALTGELFF.